The present entry profiles one T cell receptor beta chain with its context. This sample was taken from a study of blood T cell repertoires in COVID-19. Study summary: Nucleic acid was either cDNA or gDNA, and it came from T cells, B-cell-depleted T cells, or PBMCs.

The study assigned cohorts using participant-reported clinical history. Original handling: Reference gene primers were amplified, and this amplification served to estimate nucleated cell counts. Measured with immunoSEQ multiplex PCR; TCRdb has only the in-frame clones, and not every one. The V and J calls and clone size come from that table; D and trimming were worked out from the DNA. The sample holds about 220,000 clones, about four fifths seen once. With 0 bases removed from V and 2 bases from J, the gap between germline ends came to 12 bases. The germline CDR1 and CDR2 sequences are SGDLS and YYNGEE. This CDR3 comprises 15 residues.

The TCR comes from a woman in her forties with acute COVID-19. The chain recombines TRBV9 with TRBJ2-7; D possibly corresponds to TRBD2 (5 bases). The sample consisted of PBMCs or T cells enriched from blood (not recorded which). CDR3 region: CASSVAAGGPYEQYF. The CDR3 DNA sequence: TGTGCCAGCAGCGTAGCGGCAGGAGGACCCTACGAGCAGTACTTC.